The 28 T cell receptor beta chains below come from one sample, sequenced in a study of T-cell reconstitution after alpha-beta-depleted transplantation in children. For TCRbeta, the library was prepared with unique molecular identifiers. Using its own MiXCR run on the PCR reads, TCRdb lists one record per CDR3 protein. The sample records around 78,000 distinct CDR3 sequences, 12% to 15% being singletons. The source was PBMCs, mostly from graft donor cells, collected 180 days after TCRalphabeta/CD19-depleted stem cell transplant. All receptors derive from a male patient under 10 years old who had a stem cell transplant for acute lymphoblastic leukemia, so the T cells may come from the graft donor.

The rearrangement joins TRBV20-1 to TRBJ1-5; D is ambiguous. V lost 4 bases, J lost 7 bases, and 17 bases lay in between. The CDR3 runs to 14 residues. Germline CDR1 DFQATT, CDR2 SNEGSKA (reference sequence). Written as DNA, the CDR3 is TGCAGTGCTATAAAGTCTCCAGGTGGCCAGCCCCAGCATTTT. It specifies CSAIKSPGGQPQHF.

Only a few counts were recorded for this clonotype. The chain joins TRBV20-1 to TRBJ1-3; TRBD1 is a possible D gene (5 bases). The V gene lost 2 bases and the J gene lost 9 bases, with 26 bases spanning the gap. The length of the CDR3 is 17 residues. Germline CDR1 and CDR2: DFQATT and SNEGSKA (reference sequence). The CDR3 reads CSARSALTGTPHSTIYF. The CDR3 nucleotides read TGCAGTGCTAGATCGGCCTTAACCGGGACGCCTCACAGCACCATATATTTT.

The chain couples TRBV7-6 to TRBJ2-6; D remains unclear. CDR1 and CDR2 (germline): SGHVS, FNYEAQ. This CDR3 region has 15 residues. V was clipped by 5 bases and J by 0 bases, with 8 bases between them. CDR3 protein: CASSITPSGANVLTF. DNA of the CDR3: TGTGCCAGCAGCATCACTCCCTCTGGGGCCAACGTCCTGACTTTC.

This clonotype was observed a handful of times. This chain uses TRBV7-2 with TRBJ2-7; 7 bases are a match to TRBD2. The CDR3 extends over 15 amino acids. Germline V lookup: CDR1 SGHTA, CDR2 FQGNSA. With 3 bases clipped from V and 7 bases from J, the junction kept 12 bases outside the gene matches. CDR3: CASSFHTGTTSEQYF. CDR3 DNA: TGTGCCAGCAGCTTCCATACGGGGACTACGTCGGAGCAGTACTTC.

The chain carries TRBV12-3 or TRBV12-4 and TRBJ1-1; unclear D gene. The CDR3 sequence is 14 residues long. Trimming shortened V by 2 bases and J by 1 base, and 8 bases separated the two germline ends. CDR3 sequence: CASSLLAKNTEAFF. The CDR3 DNA sequence: TGTGCCAGCAGTTTACTGGCGAAGAACACTGAAGCTTTCTTT.

The chain couples TRBV12-3 or TRBV12-4 to TRBJ1-2; 8 nucleotides agree with TRBD1. V was clipped by 5 bases and J by 4 bases; unmatched bases: 6. The CDR3 totals 14 residues. This CDR3 reads CASSDAGGGYGYTF. DNA of the CDR3: TGTGCCAGCAGTGACGCAGGGGGCGGCTATGGCTACACCTTC.

This chain connects TRBV4-3 to TRBJ2-7, with 8 nucleotides matching TRBD2. Germline V gene sequence: CDR1 LGHNA, CDR2 YSLEER. V lost 1 base and J lost 3; bases outside the gene matches: 5. The CDR3 extends over 15 amino acids. The CDR3 spells CASSQGAGAVYEQYF. CDR3 bases: TGCGCCAGCAGCCAAGGAGCGGGGGCAGTCTACGAGCAGTACTTC.

This clonotype was observed a few times. The chain has TRBV7-2 and TRBJ2-2; 8 bases line up with TRBD2. Germline CDR1 and CDR2: SGHTA and FQGNSA. The CDR3 is 14 residues long. Germline trimming cut 6 bases from V and 4 bases from J; bases unmatched to any gene: 4. DNA of the CDR3: TGTGCCAGCAGTCCCGGGGGGGGCACCGGGGAGCTGTTTTTT. Protein: CASSPGGGTGELFF. Full variable domain (outside the CDR3, taken from reference TRBV7-2 and TRBJ2-2): GAGVSQSPSNKVTEKGKDVELRCDPISGHTALYWYRQSLGQGLEFLIYFQGNSAPDKSGLPSDRFSAERTGGSVSTLTIQRTQQEDSAVYLCASSPGGGTGELFFGEGSRLTVL.

This sequence joins TRBV7-2 and TRBJ2-4; D is undetermined. Germline CDR1 reads SGHTA; CDR2 reads FQGNSA. The germline V and J ends were trimmed by 0 bases and 7 bases, with 7 bases remaining between them. The CDR3 runs 13 residues. CDR3 coding DNA: TGTGCCAGCAGCTTAGCTAGATCGAACATTCAGTACTTC. Amino acids: CASSLARSNIQYF.

In this sample, this clonotype turned up a few times. V is TRBV24-1 and J is TRBJ2-7; 8 positions match TRBD1. Looked up from germline, CDR1 is KGHDR and CDR2 is SFDVKD. The trim removed 6 bases at V and 3 bases at J, leaving 9 bases unmatched. The CDR3 spans 15 residues. The CDR3 spells CATSPSGTGGYEQYF. The CDR3 nucleotides are TGTGCCACCAGTCCCTCCGGGACAGGAGGCTACGAGCAGTACTTC.

This clonotype was counted only a few times. J is TRBJ2-5 and V is TRBV5-1; D might be TRBD2 (5 bases). V lost 1 base, J lost 5 bases, and 9 bases lay in between. Germline CDR1 SGHRS, CDR2 YFSETQ. The CDR3 contains 13 residues. Here the CDR3 DNA reads TGCGCCAGCAGCTTGAGGGAGCGCGAGACCCAGTACTTC. The encoded protein is CASSLRERETQYF.

The chain carries TRBV7-2 and TRBJ2-7, with TRBD2 as a possible D gene (6 bases). CDR1 and CDR2 from the germline V gene are SGHTA and FQGNSA. The V end was cut by 4 bases, the J end by 2 bases, with 9 bases between. CDR3 length: 13 residues. The CDR3 protein is CASSSGLPYEQYF. The CDR3 DNA reads TGTGCCAGCAGCTCGGGACTCCCCTACGAGCAGTACTTC.

This rearrangement joins TRBV6-5 to TRBJ2-5; 12 bases align to TRBD1. With 4 bases clipped from V and 5 bases from J, the junction kept 8 bases outside the gene matches. Germline V gene lookup returns CDR1 MNHEY and CDR2 SVGAGI. The CDR3 loop spans 16 amino acids. DNA for the CDR3: TGTGCCAGCAGTTGGGAGGGACAGGGGGCTGGGGAGACCCAGTACTTC. Protein sequence: CASSWEGQGAGETQYF.

This clonotype turned up a few times. This chain links TRBV11-2 with TRBJ2-6; TRBD1 agrees at 11 bases. Trimming cost V 5 bases and J 0 bases; bases outside gene matches: 6. CDR1 is SGHAT, CDR2 FQNNGV, per germline. This CDR3 region has 18 residues. CDR3 nucleotides: TGTGCCAGCAGCCATTGGACAGGGGGCAACTCTGGGGCCAACGTCCTGACTTTC. This sequence encodes CASSHWTGGNSGANVLTF.

The V and J genes are TRBV6-2 or TRBV6-3 and TRBJ2-1; 13 bases fit TRBD2. Germline V gene sequence: CDR1 MNHEY, CDR2 SVGEGT. CDR3 length: 18 amino acids. J lost 0 bases, V lost 8 bases, and 10 bases had no gene match. The CDR3 reads CASHRGLAGIGSYNEQFF. For the CDR3, the DNA is TGTGCCAGCCATAGGGGACTAGCGGGAATAGGCTCCTACAATGAGCAGTTCTTC.

Ten or more counts support this clonotype. The rearrangement uses TRBV20-1 and TRBJ1-6; D perhaps matches TRBD1 (6 bases). CDR3 length: 15 residues. Looked up from germline, CDR1 is DFQATT and CDR2 is SNEGSKA (reference sequence). Trimming pared 3 bases from V and 3 bases from J, leaving 12 bases between. The CDR3, as DNA: TGCAGTGCTAGGGGGGGCTGGAGCTATAATTCACCCCTCCACTTT. The encoded protein is CSARGGWSYNSPLHF.

This clonotype is termed medium-sized. The V gene is TRBV10-3, the J gene TRBJ1-2; D might be TRBD1 (5 bases). The germline V gene has CDR1 ENHRY and CDR2 SYGVKD. Between the trimmed V and J ends, which lost 10 bases and 5 bases, there was a span of 17 bases. The CDR3 totals 13 residues. CDR3 nucleotide sequence: TGTGCCACCTATGAAGGGGCAGCGTATGGCTACACCTTC. Amino acid sequence: CATYEGAAYGYTF.

J is TRBJ2-5 and V is TRBV20-1; D is undetermined. CDR1 is DFQATT, CDR2 SNEGSKA, per germline (reference sequence). V was clipped by 2 bases and J by 1 base, with 8 bases between them. The CDR3 is 13 amino acids. Here the CDR3 DNA reads TGCAGTGCTAGAAGGCAGACCCAAGAGACCCAGTACTTC. Translation gives CSARRQTQETQYF.

The table lists this clonotype with a few counts. The chain is built from TRBV4-2 and TRBJ1-6, with a tentative D call TRBD1 (6 bases). Germline V gives CDR1 LGHNA, CDR2 YNFKEQ. The CDR3 loop spans 16 amino acids. V lost 2 bases, J lost 11 bases, and 19 bases lay in between. CDR3 sequence reads: CASSQPYRDRFPPLHF. In nucleotides, the CDR3 is TGTGCCAGCAGCCAACCATACAGGGACCGTTTTCCACCCCTCCACTTT.

The V call is TRBV20-1, the J call TRBJ2-4, with 10 bases identical to TRBD1. Germline V gene sequence: CDR1 DFQATT, CDR2 SNEGSKA (reference sequence). V lost 3 bases, J lost 6 bases, and 5 bases stayed unmatched. The CDR3 is 14 residues long. The CDR3 reads CSARRQGAGNIQYF. Written as DNA, the CDR3 is TGCAGTGCTAGGAGACAGGGGGCGGGAAACATTCAGTACTTC.

This chain joins TRBV10-1 and TRBJ2-6, with D unresolved. Germline assignment: CDR1 WNHNN and CDR2 SYGVQD (reference sequence). There are 14 residues in the CDR3. V shed 2 bases and J shed 2 bases, with 4 bases lying between them. CDR3 nucleotides: TGCGCCAGCAGTGAGGGTGCTGGGGCCAACGTCCTGACTTTC. This codes for CASSEGAGANVLTF.

This clonotype was seen only a few times. This chain joins TRBV7-2 and TRBJ2-5, with 7 nucleotides matching TRBD1. CDR3 size: 13 residues. Trimming removed 5 bases from V and 4 bases from J; junction bases left unmatched: 4. The germline gives CDR1 SGHTA, CDR2 FQGNSA. The CDR3 nucleotides read TGTGCCAGCAGCCCTAGGGGGCCAGAGACCCAGTACTTC. Its protein is CASSPRGPETQYF. Combining the CDR3 with reference TRBV7-2 and TRBJ2-5 gives the whole variable domain GAGVSQSPSNKVTEKGKDVELRCDPISGHTALYWYRQSLGQGLEFLIYFQGNSAPDKSGLPSDRFSAERTGGSVSTLTIQRTQQEDSAVYLCASSPRGPETQYFGPGTRLLVL.

CDR3: CSARDPQRGGGEQYF. For the CDR3, the DNA is TGCAGTGCTAGAGATCCCCAGCGGGGTGGCGGGGAGCAGTACTTC. This sequence joins TRBV20-1 and TRBJ2-7; 7 nucleotides agree with TRBD2. In germline, CDR1 is DFQATT, CDR2 SNEGSKA (reference sequence). V shed 0 bases, J shed 7 bases, and the junction held 12 bases outside the gene matches. This CDR3 is 15 amino acids long.

Only a few counts were recorded for this clonotype. The chain combines TRBV7-9 with TRBJ1-4; TRBD1 matches at 8 bases. This CDR3 contains 14 residues. Losses at the gene ends were 4 bases for V and 8 bases for J; bases not matched to a gene: 6. Germline V lookup: CDR1 SEHNR, CDR2 FQNEAQ (reference sequence). Here the CDR3 reads CASSSQGAQEKLFF. As DNA, the CDR3 is TGTGCCAGCAGCTCCCAGGGGGCGCAGGAAAAACTGTTTTTT.

Many counts were recorded for this clonotype. V is TRBV5-5 and J is TRBJ1-6, with D possibly matching TRBD1 (5 bases). The CDR3 consists of 15 residues. The germline V gene encodes CDR1 SGHKS and CDR2 YYEKEE (reference sequence). Trimming cost V 3 bases and J 8 bases, with 15 bases left between them. CDR3 region: CASSWGKLRDSPLHF. CDR3 bases: TGTGCCAGCAGCTGGGGGAAATTGAGGGATTCACCCCTCCACTTT.

The genes are TRBV18 and TRBJ2-3; D unclear. The CDR3 is made up of 12 amino acids. V gave up 2 bases and J gave up 6 bases, with 6 bases separating them. Germline loops: CDR1 KGHSH, CDR2 LQKENI. The CDR3 DNA sequence: TGTGCCAGCTCACCAAGTCCGGATACGCAGTATTTT. Its protein product is CASSPSPDTQYF.

The rearrangement links TRBV7-6 to TRBJ1-5, with 7 bases fitting TRBD1. From germline, CDR1 is SGHVS and CDR2 FNYEAQ. The CDR3 runs 15 residues. With 5 bases clipped from V and 0 bases from J, the junction kept 4 bases outside the gene matches. The CDR3 nucleotides are TGTGCCAGCAGCCCGACAGGGCATAGCAATCAGCCCCAGCATTTT. It encodes CASSPTGHSNQPQHF.

Details on this clonotype: This CDR3 is missing its conserved last phenylalanine or tryptophan, likely due to a read error. The V and J genes are TRBV5-1 and TRBJ2-5; no clear D. The length of the CDR3 is 15 residues. CDR1 SGHRS and CDR2 YFSETQ come from the germline V gene. The V and J ends lost 2 bases and 0 bases respectively, with 11 bases between them. The CDR3 DNA follows: TGCGCCAGCAGCTTCGGGTCGTGGTACCAAGAGACCCAGTACCTC. Translated, it gives CASSFGSWYQETQYL.